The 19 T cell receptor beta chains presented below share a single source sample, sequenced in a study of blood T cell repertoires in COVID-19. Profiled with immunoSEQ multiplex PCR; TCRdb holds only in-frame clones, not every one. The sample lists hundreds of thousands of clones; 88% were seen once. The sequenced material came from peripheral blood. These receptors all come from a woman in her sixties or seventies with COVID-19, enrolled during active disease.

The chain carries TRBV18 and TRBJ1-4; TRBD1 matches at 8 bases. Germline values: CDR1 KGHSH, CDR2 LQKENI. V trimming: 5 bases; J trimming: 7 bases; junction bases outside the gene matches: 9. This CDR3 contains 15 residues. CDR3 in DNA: TGTGCCAGCTCAAGCTTCAGGGGGCCGGGTGAAAAACTGTTTTTT. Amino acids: CASSSFRGPGEKLFF.

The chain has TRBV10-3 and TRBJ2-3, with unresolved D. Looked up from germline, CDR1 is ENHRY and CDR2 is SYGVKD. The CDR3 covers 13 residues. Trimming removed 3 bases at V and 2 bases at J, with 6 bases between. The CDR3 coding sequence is TGTGCCATCAGTGACAGTATCACAGATACGCAGTATTTT. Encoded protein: CAISDSITDTQYF.

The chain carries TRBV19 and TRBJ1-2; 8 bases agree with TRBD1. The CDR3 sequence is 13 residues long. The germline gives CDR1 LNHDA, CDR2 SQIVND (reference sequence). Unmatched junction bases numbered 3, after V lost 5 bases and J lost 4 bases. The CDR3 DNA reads TGTGCCAGTAGTCGACAGGGGACCTATGGCTACACCTTC. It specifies CASSRQGTYGYTF.

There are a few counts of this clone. CDR3 nucleotides: TGTGCCAGCTCACAAGGGGGCCCGAGCAATCAGCCCCAGCATTTT. The encoded protein is CASSQGGPSNQPQHF. V usage is TRBV18 and J usage is TRBJ1-5; TRBD1 matches at 7 bases. J lost 1 base, V lost 4 bases, and 4 bases had no gene match. Per the germline V gene, CDR1 is KGHSH and CDR2 is LQKENI. This CDR3 has 15 amino acids. The whole variable domain, remainder taken from reference TRBV18 and TRBJ1-5, is NAGVMQNPRHLVRRRGQEARLRCSPMKGHSHVYWYRQLPEEGLKFMVYLQKENIIDESGMPKERFSAEFPKEGPSILRIQQVVRGDSAAYFCASSQGGPSNQPQHFGDGTRLSIL.

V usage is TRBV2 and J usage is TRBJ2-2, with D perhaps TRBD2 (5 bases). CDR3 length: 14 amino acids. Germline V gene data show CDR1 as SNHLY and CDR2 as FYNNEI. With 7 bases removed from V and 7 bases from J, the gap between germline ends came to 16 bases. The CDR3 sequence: CASMEDGSSGELFF. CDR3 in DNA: TGTGCCAGCATGGAGGACGGTTCGAGCGGGGAGCTGTTTTTT.

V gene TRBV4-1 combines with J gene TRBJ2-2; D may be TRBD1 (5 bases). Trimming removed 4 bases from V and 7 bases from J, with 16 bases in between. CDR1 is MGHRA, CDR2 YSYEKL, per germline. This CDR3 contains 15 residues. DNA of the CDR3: TGCGCCAGCAGCCTTGGTTTACTAACAGGCGGGGAGCTGTTTTTT. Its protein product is CASSLGLLTGGELFF.

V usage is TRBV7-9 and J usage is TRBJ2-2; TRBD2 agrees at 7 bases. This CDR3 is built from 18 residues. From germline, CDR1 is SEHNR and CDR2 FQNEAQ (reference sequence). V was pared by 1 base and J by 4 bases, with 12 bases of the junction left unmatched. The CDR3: CASSLGRPASGSTGELFF. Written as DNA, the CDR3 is TGTGCCAGCAGCTTAGGGCGGCCGGCTAGCGGATCCACCGGGGAGCTGTTTTTT.

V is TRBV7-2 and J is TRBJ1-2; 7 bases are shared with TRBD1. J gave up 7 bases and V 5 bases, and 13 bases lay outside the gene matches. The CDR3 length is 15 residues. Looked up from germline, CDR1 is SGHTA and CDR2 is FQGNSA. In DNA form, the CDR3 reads TGTGCCAGCAGCCCTCCTAGACAGGGAACCTTTGGCTACACCTTC. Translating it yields CASSPPRQGTFGYTF. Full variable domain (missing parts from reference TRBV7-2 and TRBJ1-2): GAGVSQSPSNKVTEKGKDVELRCDPISGHTALYWYRQSLGQGLEFLIYFQGNSAPDKSGLPSDRFSAERTGGSVSTLTIQRTQQEDSAVYLCASSPPRQGTFGYTFGSGTRLTVV.

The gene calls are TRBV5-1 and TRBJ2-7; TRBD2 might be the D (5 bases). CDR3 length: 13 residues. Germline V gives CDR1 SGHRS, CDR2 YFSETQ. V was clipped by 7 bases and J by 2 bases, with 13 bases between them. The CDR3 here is CASPEGPPYEQYF. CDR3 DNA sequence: TGCGCCAGCCCAGAGGGTCCTCCCTACGAGCAGTACTTC.

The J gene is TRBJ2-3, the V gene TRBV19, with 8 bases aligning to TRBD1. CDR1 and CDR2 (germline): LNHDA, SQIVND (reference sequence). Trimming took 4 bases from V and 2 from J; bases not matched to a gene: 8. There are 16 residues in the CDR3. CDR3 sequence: CASSTWTGRYTDTQYF. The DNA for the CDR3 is TGTGCCAGTAGTACCTGGACAGGGCGGTACACAGATACGCAGTATTTT.

As DNA, the CDR3 is TGTGCCAGCAGTTACGAAGGAGGGGTGGGAACCTACGAGCAGTACTTC. Protein sequence: CASSYEGGVGTYEQYF. This chain joins TRBV6-2 or TRBV6-3 and TRBJ2-7, with D perhaps matching TRBD2 (6 bases). The CDR3 length is 16 residues. The ends were cut back, 2 bases at V and 2 bases at J, with 16 bases in the middle. Germline CDR1 and CDR2: MNHEY and SVGEGT.

The DNA for the CDR3 is TGTGCCAGCTCACCGAGCGGGGCAGATACGCAGTATTTT. Translation gives CASSPSGADTQYF. V is TRBV18 and J is TRBJ2-3; 7 nucleotides agree with TRBD2. Unmatched junction bases numbered 1, after V lost 3 bases and J lost 4 bases. CDR1 and CDR2 (germline): KGHSH, LQKENI. The CDR3 is made up of 13 amino acids.

The CDR3 nucleotides read TGTGCCAGTGCGACAGGGCACGGGGCCAACGTCCTGACTTTC. Residues: CASATGHGANVLTF. The chain links TRBV6-5 to TRBJ2-6; 7 bases line up with TRBD1. This CDR3 comprises 14 residues. CDR1 is MNHEY and CDR2 is SVGAGI in the germline V gene. V shed 9 bases and J 4 bases; nucleotides not matched to a gene: 6.

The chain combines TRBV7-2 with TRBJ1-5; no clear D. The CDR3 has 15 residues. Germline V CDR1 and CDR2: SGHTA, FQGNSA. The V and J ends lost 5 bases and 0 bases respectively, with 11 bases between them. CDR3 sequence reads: CASSPLIYSNQPQHF. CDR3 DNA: TGTGCCAGCAGCCCTCTAATTTATAGCAATCAGCCCCAGCATTTT.

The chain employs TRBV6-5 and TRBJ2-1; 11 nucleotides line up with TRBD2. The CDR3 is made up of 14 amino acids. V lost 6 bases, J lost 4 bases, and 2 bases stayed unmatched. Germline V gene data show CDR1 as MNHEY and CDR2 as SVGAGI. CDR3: CASSASGGYNEQFF. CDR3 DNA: TGTGCCAGCAGCGCTAGCGGGGGGTACAATGAGCAGTTCTTC.

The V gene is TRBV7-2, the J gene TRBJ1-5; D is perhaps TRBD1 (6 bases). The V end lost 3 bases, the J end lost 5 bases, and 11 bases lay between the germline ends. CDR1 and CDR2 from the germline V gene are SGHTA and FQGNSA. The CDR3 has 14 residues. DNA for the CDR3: TGTGCCAGCAGCTTGGGGACATACCATCAGCCCCAGCATTTT. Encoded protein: CASSLGTYHQPQHF.

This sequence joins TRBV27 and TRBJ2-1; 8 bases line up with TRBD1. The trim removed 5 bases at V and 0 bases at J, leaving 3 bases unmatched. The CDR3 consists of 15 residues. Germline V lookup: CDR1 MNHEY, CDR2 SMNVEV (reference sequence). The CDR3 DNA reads TGTGCCAGCAGTGTAGACAGGGGCTCCTACAATGAGCAGTTCTTC. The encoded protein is CASSVDRGSYNEQFF.

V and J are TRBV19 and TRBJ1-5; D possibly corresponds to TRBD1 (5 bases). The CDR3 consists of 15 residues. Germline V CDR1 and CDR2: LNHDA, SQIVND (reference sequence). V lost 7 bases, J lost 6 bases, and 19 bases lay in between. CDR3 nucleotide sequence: TGTGCCAGTACCCCGGAGGGGTCAGGCAGTCAGCCCCAGCATTTT. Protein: CASTPEGSGSQPQHF.

DNA of the CDR3: TGTGCCATCAGTGGACAGTCGAACACTGAAGCTTTCTTT. The encoded protein is CAISGQSNTEAFF. The V gene is TRBV10-3, the J gene TRBJ1-1; D is possibly TRBD1 (5 bases). V dropped 4 bases and J dropped 1 base, with 7 bases sitting between them. CDR3 length: 13 amino acids. The germline CDR1 and CDR2 sequences are ENHRY and SYGVKD.